The 22 T cell receptor beta chains listed next were all sequenced from one sample in a study of regulatory T cells in long-lasting Graves disease. Libraries of TCR beta came from iRepertoire HTBI primers plus Arm-PCR of CDR3 regions. MiXCR, run by TCRdb on the multiplex PCR reads, gives a single entry per CDR3 protein. This table holds over 500,000 distinct CDR3 sequences, roughly 15% found once. This sample's time point: newly diagnosed GD, antithyroid drugs for less than 3 months. Preparation of the TCR library used RNA extracted from PBMCs. This same sample was also part of a study on T cells in Graves' hyperthyroidism and ophthalmopathy.

The specimen comprised peripheral blood mononuclear cells (PBMCs), sampled at new diagnosis, from a patient treated with antithyroid drugs. The receptor source for this set is a man aged 18-30 years with Graves disease.

This clonotype was recorded many times. The gene calls are TRBV11-2 and TRBJ2-7; 11 bases agree with TRBD1. CDR3 size: 14 residues. V was clipped by 4 bases and J by 6 bases; unmatched bases: 5. CDR1 and CDR2 from the germline V gene are SGHAT and FQNNGV. CDR3 DNA: TGTGCCAGCAGCTCCGGACAGGGGGCTATCGAGCAGTACTTC. This codes for CASSSGQGAIEQYF. Using reference TRBV11-2 and TRBJ2-7 for the parts outside the CDR3, the full variable domain is EAGVAQSPRYKIIEKRQSVAFWCNPISGHATLYWYQQILGQGPKLLIQFQNNGVVDDSQLPKDRFSAERLKGVDSTLKIQPAKLEDSAVYLCASSSGQGAIEQYFGPGTRLTVT.

The CDR3 is CASSEARTDTQYF. The CDR3 region has the DNA TGTGCCAGCAGTGAAGCACGGACAGATACGCAGTATTTT. The rearrangement joins TRBV6-1 to TRBJ2-3, with no clear D. Trimming shortened V by 0 bases and J by 3 bases, and 4 bases separated the two germline ends. Germline CDR1 and CDR2: MNHNS and SASEGT. CDR3 length: 13 residues.

This clonotype appeared many times. The chain joins TRBV19 to TRBJ1-2; tentative D call: TRBD1 (5 bases). The V gene's germline CDR1 is LNHDA and CDR2 SQIVND (reference sequence). The CDR3 is 16 residues long. Trimming removed 0 bases at V and 2 bases at J, with 13 bases between. CDR3 nucleotides: TGTGCCAGTAGTATAGATCACAGGACCTCCAACTATGGCTACACCTTC. This gives the protein CASSIDHRTSNYGYTF.

The rearrangement uses TRBV7-8 and TRBJ2-7; tentative D call: TRBD1 (5 bases). With 1 base removed from V and 4 bases from J, the gap between germline ends came to 14 bases. Germline CDR1 reads SGHVS; CDR2 reads FQNEAQ. CDR3 size: 15 residues. CDR3 nucleotides: TGTGCCAGCAGCTTAGGGCAGGGCAACTTATACGAGCAGTACTTC. Translating it yields CASSLGQGNLYEQYF.

This clonotype has at least ten counts. The rearrangement uses TRBV7-9 and TRBJ2-1; D unresolved. CDR1 is SEHNR and CDR2 is FQNEAQ in the germline V gene (reference sequence). V was cut by 6 bases and J by 3 bases, with 6 bases left in between. CDR3 length: 12 amino acids. In nucleotides, the CDR3 is TGTGCCAGCAGTTGGGACTACAATGAGCAGTTCTTC. Its protein product is CASSWDYNEQFF.

In its sample, this clonotype was seen many times. V usage is TRBV2 and J usage is TRBJ1-6, with D hard to call. V shed 6 bases and J shed 0 bases, with 6 bases lying between them. This CDR3 comprises 14 residues. Germline V gives CDR1 SNHLY, CDR2 FYNNEI. The CDR3 sequence: CASRTDSYNSPLHF. The CDR3 DNA reads as TGTGCCAGCAGGACCGACTCCTATAATTCACCCCTCCACTTT.

Ten or more counts support this clonotype. The gene calls are TRBV20-1 and TRBJ2-7; 7 nucleotides align to TRBD2. This CDR3 region has 14 residues. In germline, CDR1 is DFQATT, CDR2 SNEGSKA (reference sequence). Trimming took 6 bases from V and 2 from J; bases not matched to a gene: 10. In DNA form, the CDR3 reads TGCAGTGCCGCGGACTGGGGGGGACCCTACGAGCAGTACTTC. It yields the protein CSAADWGGPYEQYF.

The gene calls are TRBV27 and TRBJ2-3; maybe TRBD1 (5 bases). Germline-derived CDR1 and CDR2 are MNHEY and SMNVEV (reference sequence). CDR3 size: 14 residues. Trimming cost V 5 bases and J 1 base, with 10 bases left between them. CDR3 loop: CASSQGSGTDTQYF. The CDR3 DNA sequence: TGTGCCAGCAGTCAGGGTTCCGGCACAGATACGCAGTATTTT.

The V gene is TRBV5-8, the J gene TRBJ1-1; TRBD1 matches 8 bases. The CDR3 consists of 14 residues. Germline CDR1 reads SGHTS; CDR2 reads YDEGEE. The trim removed 4 bases at V and 6 bases at J, leaving 8 bases unmatched. The CDR3 region is CASSADRARAEAFF. The DNA for the CDR3 is TGTGCCAGCAGCGCGGACAGGGCTCGGGCTGAAGCTTTCTTT.

The rearrangement joins TRBV20-1 to TRBJ2-7, with 7 bases fitting TRBD2. This CDR3 is built from 11 residues. CDR1 is DFQATT, CDR2 SNEGSKA, per germline (reference sequence). Trimming at V came to 3 bases and at J to 6 bases, leaving 2 bases not matched to a gene. CDR3 sequence (DNA): TGCAGTGCTAGCGGGAGGCGCGAGCAGTACTTC. Translation gives CSASGRREQYF.

This chain joins TRBV5-6 and TRBJ1-6; D remains ambiguous. Germline values: CDR1 SGHDT, CDR2 YYEEEE. V lost 0 bases to trimming and J lost 8 bases, with 3 bases between them. The CDR3 extends over 12 amino acids. The CDR3 nucleotides read TGTGCCAGCAGCTTGGATGATTCACCCCTCCACTTT. Translating gives CASSLDDSPLHF.

This clonotype came up many times. This chain connects TRBV5-1 to TRBJ2-4; D gene unclear. Germline lookup yields CDR1 SGHRS and CDR2 YFSETQ. The length of the CDR3 is 14 residues. With 3 bases removed from V and 1 base from J, the gap between germline ends came to 8 bases. CDR3 in DNA: TGCGCCAGCAGCTCCGAGGCGGCCAAAAACATTCAGTACTTC. It specifies CASSSEAAKNIQYF.

This clonotype was seen many times. The DNA for the CDR3 is TGTGCCAGCAGTTTTATCAGCGGGATCACAGATACGCAGTATTTT. It encodes CASSFISGITDTQYF. This sequence joins TRBV28 and TRBJ2-3; TRBD2 matches 7 bases. The CDR3 spans 15 residues. Trimming took 3 bases from V and 2 from J; bases not matched to a gene: 5. Germline V gene lookup returns CDR1 MDHEN and CDR2 SYDVKM.

The rearrangement joins TRBV3-1 to TRBJ2-1, with 9 bases lining up with TRBD2. Per the germline V gene, CDR1 is LGHDT and CDR2 is YNNKEL (reference sequence). The CDR3 totals 15 residues. J gave up 8 bases and V 5 bases, and 10 bases lay outside the gene matches. CDR3 sequence: CASSVEPSGKYEQFF. CDR3 DNA: TGTGCCAGCAGCGTAGAGCCTAGCGGGAAATATGAGCAGTTCTTC.

This chain links TRBV20-1 with TRBJ2-5; D is unresolved. CDR3 length: 13 amino acids. Germline V gene data show CDR1 as DFQATT and CDR2 as SNEGSKA (reference sequence). For the CDR3, the DNA is TGCAGCTTAAGACGAGGATCACAAGAGACCCAGTACTTC. Translated, it gives CSLRRGSQETQYF.

The rearrangement joins TRBV27 to TRBJ2-2; D possibly uses TRBD1 or TRBD2 (6 bases each). Deletions cut 3 bases from V and 4 bases from J, with 15 bases between. Germline V gene data show CDR1 as MNHEY and CDR2 as SMNVEV (reference sequence). The length of the CDR3 is 16 residues. CDR3 loop: CASSFLARGGTGELFF. DNA for the CDR3: TGTGCCAGCAGTTTTTTGGCCAGGGGAGGCACCGGGGAGCTGTTTTTT.

The chain links TRBV4-1 to TRBJ2-1; tentative D call: TRBD2 (12 bases). V was trimmed by 4 bases and J by 4 bases, leaving 38 bases between them. Germline loops: CDR1 MGHRA, CDR2 YSYEKL. CDR3 length: 23 amino acids. As DNA, the CDR3 is TGCGCCAGCAGCCGGAAACCGGGACAGGGGGGCCCTAGCGGGAGGGCCGGGTACAATGAGCAGTTCTTC. This encodes CASSRKPGQGGPSGRAGYNEQFF.

The chain recombines TRBV5-1 with TRBJ2-7; possibly TRBD1 for D (5 bases). Germline loops: CDR1 SGHRS, CDR2 YFSETQ. The CDR3 covers 12 residues. V lost 2 bases and J 5 bases, leaving 8 bases between the germline ends. For the CDR3, the DNA is TGCGCCAGCAGCTTCCAGGGTGACGAGCAGTACTTC. This translates into CASSFQGDEQYF.

There are a few counts of this clonotype. V is TRBV2 and J is TRBJ2-3; TRBD2 might be the D (6 bases). Per the germline V gene, CDR1 is SNHLY and CDR2 is FYNNEI. This CDR3 region has 13 residues. Trimming took 7 bases from V and 4 from J, leaving 12 bases between them. DNA for the CDR3: TGTGCCAGCACGGAGGGAGTATCAGATACGCAGTATTTT. Translation: CASTEGVSDTQYF.

This clonotype was found a few times. This chain connects TRBV6-4 to TRBJ2-2; a possible D gene is TRBD2 (5 bases). This CDR3 comprises 13 residues. V lost 7 bases to trimming and J lost 3 bases, with 9 bases between them. The germline CDR1 and CDR2 sequences are MRHNA and SNTAGT. The CDR3 DNA sequence: TGTGCCAGCAAGAGGGCAGACACCGGGGAGCTGTTTTTT. Translation gives CASKRADTGELFF.

The J gene is TRBJ2-6, the V gene TRBV10-3; D is tentatively TRBD1 or TRBD2 (5 bases each). This CDR3 has 19 residues. V was shortened by 0 bases and J by 0 bases, with 15 bases between the two germline ends. Germline CDR1 ENHRY, CDR2 SYGVKD. The CDR3 nucleotides read TGTGCCATCAGTGAGTCAGGATTTGTAGGGACCTCTGGGGCCAACGTCCTGACTTTC. Its translation: CAISESGFVGTSGANVLTF.

This chain uses TRBV2 with TRBJ2-7; TRBD2 might be the D (5 bases). Deletions cut 4 bases from V and 5 bases from J, with 21 bases between. Per germline, CDR1 SNHLY and CDR2 FYNNEI. The CDR3 spans 16 residues. CDR3 in DNA: TGTGCCAGCAGTGCGGGAACAGTCCTTTTTCTCCACGAGCAGTACTTC. Its translation is CASSAGTVLFLHEQYF.